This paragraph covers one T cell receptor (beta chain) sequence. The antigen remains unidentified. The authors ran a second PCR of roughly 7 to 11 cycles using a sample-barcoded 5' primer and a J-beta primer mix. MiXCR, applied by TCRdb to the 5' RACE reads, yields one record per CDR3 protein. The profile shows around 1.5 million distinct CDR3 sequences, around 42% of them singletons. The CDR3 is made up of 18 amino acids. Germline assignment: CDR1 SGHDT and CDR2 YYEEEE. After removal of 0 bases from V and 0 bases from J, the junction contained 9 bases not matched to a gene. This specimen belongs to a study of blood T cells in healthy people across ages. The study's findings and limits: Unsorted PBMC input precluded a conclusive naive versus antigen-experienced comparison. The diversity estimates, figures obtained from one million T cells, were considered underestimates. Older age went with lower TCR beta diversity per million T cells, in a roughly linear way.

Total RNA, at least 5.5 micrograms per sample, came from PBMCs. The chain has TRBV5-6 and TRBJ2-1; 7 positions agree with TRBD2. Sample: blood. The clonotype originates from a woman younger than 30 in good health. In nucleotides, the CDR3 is TGTGCCAGCAGCTTGGGCCCCGGGACTACTGCCTCCTACAATGAGCAGTTCTTC. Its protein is CASSLGPGTTASYNEQFF.